This T cell receptor (beta chain) is from a study of blood T cell repertoires in COVID-19. Using immunoSEQ multiplex PCR, the repertoire was profiled, and TCRdb retains in-frame clones only, with some absent. This sample yields about 170,000 clones, of which around 89% are seen a single time; roughly 2% belongs to the top ten. Germline V CDR1 and CDR2: DFQATT, SNEGSKA (reference sequence). Trimming removed 3 bases from V and 3 bases from J, with 25 bases in between. This CDR3 is 18 amino acids long. This sequence originates from a man aged 45-60 years who had recovered from COVID-19. The V and J genes are TRBV20-1 and TRBJ2-3; D perhaps matches TRBD2 (6 bases). The sample was peripheral blood. CDR3 amino acids: CSASGHPGKGGKTDTQYF. The CDR3 DNA reads as TGCAGTGCTAGTGGGCATCCCGGGAAAGGCGGGAAAACAGATACGCAGTATTTT.